The clone carrying this T cell receptor beta chain has more than one count but fewer than ten. This sample stems from a study of blood T cell repertoires in COVID-19. Study at large: Sites across the United States, Italy and Spain contributed samples from acute and convalescent COVID-19. Sources were T cells, B-cell-depleted T cells, or PBMCs; the material itself was cDNA or gDNA.

The length of the CDR3 is 15 residues. Germline assignment: CDR1 SGHVS and CDR2 FNYEAQ. The J segment lost 5 bases and the V segment lost 4 bases, leaving 5 bases of the junction unmatched. Study processing details: From reference gene primer amplification, estimates of nucleated cell counts were derived. Profiling relied on immunoSEQ multiplex PCR, and the TCRdb table lists in-frame clones only, not all of them. That table is the source of V, J and clone size, and D and trimming were worked out from the DNA. This sample has roughly 170,000 clones, with just under 90% found just once. This rearrangement joins TRBV7-6 to TRBJ2-1; 10 bases match TRBD2. The sample consisted of peripheral blood. The clonotype was recovered from a young woman who had recovered from COVID-19. The CDR3 is CASSSSGGANNEQFF. The CDR3, as DNA: TGTGCCAGCAGCTCGAGCGGGGGGGCGAACAATGAGCAGTTCTTC.